What follows are 27 T cell receptor beta chains derived from one specimen sequenced in a study of blood T cell repertoires in COVID-19. The assay was immunoSEQ multiplex PCR, and TCRdb's table has in-frame clones only and misses some. The sample contains approximately 500,000 clones, roughly nine tenths of which appear only once. The material sequenced was peripheral blood. These receptors all stem from a woman aged 45-60 years with COVID-19, enrolled during active disease.

The chain carries TRBV30 and TRBJ2-1; a weak D match, TRBD2 (5 bases). Trimming pared 2 bases from V and 0 bases from J, leaving 14 bases between. Germline CDR1 is GTSNPN and CDR2 is SVGIG (reference sequence). CDR3 length: 16 amino acids. The CDR3 DNA reads as TGTGCCTGGAGTCTAACGGGGATGGGCTCCTACAATGAGCAGTTCTTC. Translation: CAWSLTGMGSYNEQFF.

This chain uses TRBV5-4 with TRBJ1-2; no definite D call. CDR1 SGHNT and CDR2 YYREEE come from the germline V gene (reference sequence). The CDR3 spans 19 residues. The V gene lost 4 bases and the J gene lost 0 bases, with 25 bases spanning the gap. The CDR3, as DNA: TGTGCCAGCAGCATAGGCCCGGGAGGTTCAATTTTTGCTAACTATGGCTACACCTTC. It yields the protein CASSIGPGGSIFANYGYTF.

This chain uses TRBV18 with TRBJ1-2, with 7 bases lining up with TRBD1. V dropped 6 bases and J dropped 2; count of bases not matched to a gene: 3. CDR1 KGHSH and CDR2 LQKENI come from the germline V gene. CDR3 length: 13 residues. CDR3 nucleotides: TGTGCCAGCTCCCGGGACAGAAACTATGGCTACACCTTC. Residues: CASSRDRNYGYTF.

The chain combines TRBV5-1 with TRBJ1-6; TRBD1 is a possible D gene (5 bases). Germline V gives CDR1 SGHRS, CDR2 YFSETQ. The V and J ends lost 1 base and 1 base respectively, with 6 bases between them. This CDR3 comprises 15 residues. The CDR3: CASSLRQSYNSPLHF. In DNA, the CDR3 is TGCGCCAGCAGCTTGAGACAGTCCTATAATTCACCCCTCCACTTT.

The chain joins TRBV20-1 to TRBJ2-5; perhaps TRBD2 as D (6 bases). Trimming took off 3 bases at V and 3 bases at J, with 17 bases between the two ends. This CDR3 is 15 amino acids long. Germline assignment: CDR1 DFQATT and CDR2 SNEGSKA (reference sequence). CDR3 in DNA: TGCAGTGCTAGTAAAACGGGACTCGCGAAAGAGACCCAGTACTTC. Its protein is CSASKTGLAKETQYF.

The chain joins TRBV12-3 or TRBV12-4 to TRBJ1-1; TRBD1 might be the D (6 bases). This CDR3 spans 11 amino acids. Trimming took 5 bases from V and 7 from J, leaving 8 bases between them. CDR3 bases: TGTGCCAGCAGTCGGACAGATGAAGCTTTCTTT. Translating it yields CASSRTDEAFF.

The gene calls are TRBV6-5 and TRBJ1-5, with no clear D. CDR1 is MNHEY and CDR2 is SVGAGI in the germline V gene. V was cut by 8 bases and J by 2 bases, with 10 bases left in between. The CDR3 runs to 13 residues. Here the CDR3 DNA reads TGTGCCAGCTCGGCACAGCGCAATCAGCCCCAGCATTTT. Translation: CASSAQRNQPQHF.

The chain recombines TRBV11-2 with TRBJ1-2; no clear D gene. CDR1 and CDR2 (germline): SGHAT, FQNNGV. V was trimmed by 2 bases and J by 8 bases, leaving 6 bases between them. CDR3 length: 11 residues. DNA of the CDR3: TGTGCCAGCAGCTTACTATCCGGCTACACCTTC. It specifies CASSLLSGYTF.

This clone occurred once. The chain carries TRBV5-1 and TRBJ2-7, with 9 bases that match TRBD1. After removal of 4 bases from V and 5 bases from J, the junction contained 7 bases not matched to a gene. Germline V gene sequence: CDR1 SGHRS, CDR2 YFSETQ. CDR3 length equals 14 residues. The CDR3 reads CASSGTGRLDEQYF. In nucleotides, the CDR3 is TGCGCCAGCAGCGGGACAGGGCGCCTTGACGAGCAGTACTTC. Full variable domain (rest looked up from reference TRBV5-1 and TRBJ2-7): KAGVTQTPRYLIKTRGQQVTLSCSPISGHRSVSWYQQTPGQGLQFLFEYFSETQRNKGNFPGRFSGRQFSNSRSEMNVSTLELGDSALYLCASSGTGRLDEQYFGPGTRLTVT.

The rearrangement joins TRBV5-1 to TRBJ1-4; a possible D gene is TRBD1 (6 bases). Trimming removed 4 bases at V and 6 bases at J, with 13 bases between. The germline V gene encodes CDR1 SGHRS and CDR2 YFSETQ. The CDR3 is 14 residues long. The CDR3 sequence is CASSPTGLDEKLFF. The CDR3 bases are TGCGCCAGCAGCCCTACAGGGTTAGATGAAAAACTGTTTTTT.

The chain recombines TRBV6-5 with TRBJ2-5; D is ambiguous. This CDR3 comprises 15 residues. Germline V gene lookup returns CDR1 MNHEY and CDR2 SVGAGI. Trimming cost V 0 bases and J 2 bases, with 10 bases left between them. CDR3 DNA: TGTGCCAGCAGTTACTCGAGGCGGCTTCAAGAGACCCAGTACTTC. Protein product: CASSYSRRLQETQYF.

The chain employs TRBV19 and TRBJ1-3; no clear D gene. The CDR3 is 15 residues long. V gave up 5 bases and J gave up 6 bases, with 17 bases separating them. The germline gives CDR1 LNHDA, CDR2 SQIVND (reference sequence). This chain's CDR3 is CASSSTIGPLNTIYF. In DNA form, the CDR3 reads TGTGCCAGTAGTTCAACCATTGGGCCCTTAAACACCATATATTTT.

The chain uses TRBV30 and TRBJ1-5, with D perhaps TRBD1 (5 bases). The CDR3 is 13 residues long. The V end was cut by 5 bases, the J end by 6 bases, with 14 bases between. Germline V gene lookup returns CDR1 GTSNPN and CDR2 SVGIG (reference sequence). CDR3 sequence reads: CAWAFGGGQPQHF. The CDR3 DNA is TGTGCCTGGGCCTTCGGGGGTGGTCAGCCCCAGCATTTT.

V is TRBV5-1 and J is TRBJ1-2; 7 nucleotides match TRBD1. There are 14 residues in the CDR3. J was trimmed by 8 bases and V by 0 bases; bases with no gene match: 7. Per the germline V gene, CDR1 is SGHRS and CDR2 is YFSETQ. CDR3 amino acids: CASSLEDRVGGYTF. The CDR3 nucleotides are TGCGCCAGCAGCTTGGAAGACAGGGTAGGCGGCTACACCTTC.

The chain employs TRBV12-5 and TRBJ2-1; no firm D call. Germline-derived CDR1 and CDR2 are LGHNT and FRNRAP. Trimming took 6 bases from V and 6 from J, leaving 15 bases between them. The CDR3 sequence is 14 residues long. CDR3 in amino acids: CASGPPQNLNEQFF. Written as DNA, the CDR3 is TGTGCTAGTGGCCCTCCCCAGAATCTCAATGAGCAGTTCTTC.

Points on this clone: Different DNA sequences within this sample yield the same CDR3. The rearrangement links TRBV27 to TRBJ1-6, with TRBD1 as a possible D gene (5 bases). CDR3 length: 12 residues. Trimming took off 9 bases at V and 7 bases at J, with 10 bases between the two ends. CDR1 MNHEY and CDR2 SMNVEV come from the germline V gene (reference sequence). The CDR3 sequence is CASGRGNSPLHF. The DNA of the CDR3 is TGTGCCAGTGGTAGGGGAAATTCACCCCTCCACTTT.

The gene calls are TRBV5-1 and TRBJ1-2; 7 nucleotides match TRBD1. This CDR3 comprises 15 residues. The germline gives CDR1 SGHRS, CDR2 YFSETQ. The ends lost 4 bases at V and 2 bases at J; junction bases unmatched: 8. CDR3 residues: CASSPRQGKNYGYTF. The CDR3 DNA is TGCGCCAGCAGCCCCCGACAGGGAAAAAACTATGGCTACACCTTC. Full variable domain (remainder filled in from reference TRBV5-1 and TRBJ1-2): KAGVTQTPRYLIKTRGQQVTLSCSPISGHRSVSWYQQTPGQGLQFLFEYFSETQRNKGNFPGRFSGRQFSNSRSEMNVSTLELGDSALYLCASSPRQGKNYGYTFGSGTRLTVV.

The CDR3 DNA reads TGTGCCAGCAGCCCCGGACTGACTAGCGGGGGGGCTAGTGGGGCCAACGTCCTGACTTTC. It codes for CASSPGLTSGGASGANVLTF. The gene calls are TRBV6-4 and TRBJ2-6, with 14 bases matching TRBD2. The CDR3 runs to 20 residues. Germline values: CDR1 MRHNA, CDR2 SNTAGT. V trimming: 6 bases; J trimming: 3 bases; junction bases outside the gene matches: 13.

J is TRBJ2-1 and V is TRBV6-5; D unclear. From germline, CDR1 is MNHEY and CDR2 SVGAGI. Deletions cut 6 bases from V and 5 bases from J, with 14 bases between. This CDR3 contains 14 residues. The CDR3 reads CASRNVARHNEQFF. The CDR3, as DNA: TGTGCCAGCAGAAATGTGGCCCGTCACAATGAGCAGTTCTTC.

The chain couples TRBV19 to TRBJ2-7; TRBD2 matches 7 bases. With 4 bases clipped from V and 9 bases from J, the junction kept 9 bases outside the gene matches. The CDR3 contains 13 residues. Germline V CDR1 and CDR2: LNHDA, SQIVND (reference sequence). Written as DNA, the CDR3 is TGTGCCAGTAGTACTCATCAGCGGGGACCGCAGTACTTC. This translates into CASSTHQRGPQYF.

The genes are TRBV11-2 and TRBJ2-2; TRBD2 aligns across 8 bases. The CDR3 sequence is 15 residues long. The germline CDR1 and CDR2 sequences are SGHAT and FQNNGV. Trimming at V came to 2 bases and at J to 6 bases, leaving 5 bases not matched to a gene. The CDR3 coding sequence is TGTGCCAGCAGCTTACAGCGGGGGTGGTCCGGGGAGCTGTTTTTT. It translates to CASSLQRGWSGELFF.

The CDR3 sequence: CASSQVPQTGELFF. In DNA form, the CDR3 reads TGCGCCAGCAGCCAGGTCCCTCAGACCGGGGAGCTGTTTTTT. The chain couples TRBV4-1 to TRBJ2-2; no firm D call. The CDR3 sequence is 14 residues long. Germline values: CDR1 MGHRA, CDR2 YSYEKL. V shed 3 bases and J shed 5 bases, with 10 bases lying between them.

The CDR3 DNA is TGTGCCAGCAGTTTGGAGGCCTCCTACGAGCAGTACTTC. Protein: CASSLEASYEQYF. J is TRBJ2-7 and V is TRBV12-3 or TRBV12-4; a possible D gene is TRBD2 (5 bases). Trimming stripped 3 bases from V and 0 bases from J, with 6 bases between. The CDR3 spans 13 residues.

This clone has just one count. The rearrangement uses TRBV9 and TRBJ2-7; D uncertain. The CDR3 is made up of 14 amino acids. Trimming stripped 0 bases from V and 5 bases from J, with 12 bases between. Germline V gene data show CDR1 as SGDLS and CDR2 as YYNGEE. CDR3 in amino acids: CASSVGGNADEQYF. CDR3 DNA sequence: TGTGCCAGCAGCGTAGGTGGCAATGCGGACGAGCAGTACTTC.

CDR3 sequence: CASSVRQGGTEAFF. The CDR3 region has the DNA TGTGCCAGTAGTGTAAGACAGGGTGGCACTGAAGCTTTCTTT. The chain is built from TRBV19 and TRBJ1-1, with 7 nucleotides matching TRBD1. The length of the CDR3 is 14 residues. V was pared by 5 bases and J by 4 bases, with 7 bases of the junction left unmatched. Germline CDR1 reads LNHDA; CDR2 reads SQIVND (reference sequence).

The J gene is TRBJ1-2, the V gene TRBV6-2 or TRBV6-3; 7 bases are shared with TRBD1. CDR3 size: 13 residues. The junction had 7 bases not matched to a gene; V was cut back by 2 bases and J by 10 bases. Germline values: CDR1 MNHEY, CDR2 SVGEGT. CDR3 DNA: TGTGCCAGCAGTTACGGGACAGCAATCCCCTACACCTTC. The encoded protein is CASSYGTAIPYTF.

As for this clone: The same CDR3 also results from other DNA sequences found in this sample. The CDR3 loop reads CASSQGTGGSYEQYF. CDR3 sequence (DNA): TGTGCCAGCAGCCAAGGGACAGGGGGCTCCTACGAGCAGTACTTC. The chain joins TRBV4-2 to TRBJ2-7; 10 bases line up with TRBD1. The CDR3 is 15 residues long. Germline values: CDR1 LGHNA, CDR2 YNFKEQ. V lost 1 base and J lost 0; bases outside the gene matches: 0.